This T cell receptor beta chain comes out of a study of shared clonotypes between healthy human individuals. A remark on this clone: Its target is not known.

Points from the study as a whole: Naive subsets typically showed greater estimated richness than memory subsets. With few donors, the genetic and exposure-history diversity represented was limited.

The assay was immunoSEQ multiplex PCR, and TCRdb's table has in-frame clones only and misses some. The sample holds 1.6 million or so clones, over 95% seen once. V gave up 4 bases and J gave up 3 bases; unmatched junction bases: 4. Germline lookup yields CDR1 SGHNT and CDR2 YYREEE (reference sequence). The CDR3 is 17 residues long. The sequencing sample was made of naive CD4+ T cells sorted from blood. The subset is: CD45RA+ positively selected. The clonotype comes from a man aged 25 to 40 in good health. This chain links TRBV5-4 with TRBJ2-2; 15 bases agree with TRBD2. This CDR3 is CASSRTSGRVYTGELFF. CDR3 sequence (DNA): TGTGCCAGCAGCCGGACTAGCGGGAGGGTGTACACCGGGGAGCTGTTTTTT.